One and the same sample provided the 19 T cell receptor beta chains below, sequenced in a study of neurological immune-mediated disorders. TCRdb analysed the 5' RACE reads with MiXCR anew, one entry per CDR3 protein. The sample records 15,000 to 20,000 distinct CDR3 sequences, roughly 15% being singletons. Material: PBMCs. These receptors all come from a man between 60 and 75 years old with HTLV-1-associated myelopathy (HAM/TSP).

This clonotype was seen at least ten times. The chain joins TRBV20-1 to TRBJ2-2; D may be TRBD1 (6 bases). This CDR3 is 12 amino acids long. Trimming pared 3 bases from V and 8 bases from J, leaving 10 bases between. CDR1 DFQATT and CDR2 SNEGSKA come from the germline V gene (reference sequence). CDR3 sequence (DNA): TGCAGTGCTAGCAGGGGTTTTGGGGAGCTGTTTTTT. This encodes CSASRGFGELFF.

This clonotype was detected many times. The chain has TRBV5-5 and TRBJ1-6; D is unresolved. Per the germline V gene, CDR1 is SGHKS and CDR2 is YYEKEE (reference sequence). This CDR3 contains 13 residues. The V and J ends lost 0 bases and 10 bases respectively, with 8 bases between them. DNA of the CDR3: TGTGCCAGCAGCTTGGAGTTGGGCTCACCCCTCCACTTT. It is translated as CASSLELGSPLHF.

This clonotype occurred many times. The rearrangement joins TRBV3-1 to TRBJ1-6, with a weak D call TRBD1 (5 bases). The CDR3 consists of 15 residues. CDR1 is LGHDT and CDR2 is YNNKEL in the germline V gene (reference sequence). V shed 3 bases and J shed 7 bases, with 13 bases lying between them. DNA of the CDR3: TGTGCCAGCAGCCATCAGACCAGGGTAAATTCACCCCTCCACTTT. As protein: CASSHQTRVNSPLHF. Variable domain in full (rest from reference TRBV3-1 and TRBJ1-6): DTAVSQTPKYLVTQMGNDKSIKCEQNLGHDTMYWYKQDSKKFLKIMFSYNNKELIINETVPNRFSPKSPDKAHLNLHINSLELGDSAVYFCASSHQTRVNSPLHFGNGTRLTVT.

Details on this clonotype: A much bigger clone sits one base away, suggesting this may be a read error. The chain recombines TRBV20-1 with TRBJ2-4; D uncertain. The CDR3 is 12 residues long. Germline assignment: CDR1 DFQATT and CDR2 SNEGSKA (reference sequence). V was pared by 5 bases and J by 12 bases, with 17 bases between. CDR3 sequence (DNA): TGCAGTGCTGCCACGAGAGTGAGACCTCAGTACTTC. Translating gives CSAATRVRPQYF.

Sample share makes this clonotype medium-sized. DNA for the CDR3: TGCAGCGTTAATCCCCCCGGGACTAGCGGTGCCTCCTACAATGAGCAGTTCTTC. Translated, it gives CSVNPPGTSGASYNEQFF. The chain uses TRBV29-1 and TRBJ2-1; TRBD2 matches at 11 bases. The germline V gene encodes CDR1 SQVTM and CDR2 ANQGSEA. The CDR3 consists of 18 residues. With 5 bases clipped from V and 0 bases from J, the junction kept 12 bases outside the gene matches.

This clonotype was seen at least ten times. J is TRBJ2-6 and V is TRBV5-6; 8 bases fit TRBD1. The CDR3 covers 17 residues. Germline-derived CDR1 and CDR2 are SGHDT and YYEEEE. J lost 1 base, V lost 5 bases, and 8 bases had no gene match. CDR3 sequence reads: CASSWGQAISGANVLTF. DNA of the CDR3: TGTGCCAGCAGTTGGGGACAGGCCATTTCTGGGGCCAACGTCCTGACTTTC.

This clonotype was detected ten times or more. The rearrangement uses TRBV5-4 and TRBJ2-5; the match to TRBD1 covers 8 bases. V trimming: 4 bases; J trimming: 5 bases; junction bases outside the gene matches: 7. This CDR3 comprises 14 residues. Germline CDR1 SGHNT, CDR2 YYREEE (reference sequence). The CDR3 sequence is CASSTQGAAETQYF. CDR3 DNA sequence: TGTGCCAGCAGCACCCAGGGGGCCGCCGAGACCCAGTACTTC.

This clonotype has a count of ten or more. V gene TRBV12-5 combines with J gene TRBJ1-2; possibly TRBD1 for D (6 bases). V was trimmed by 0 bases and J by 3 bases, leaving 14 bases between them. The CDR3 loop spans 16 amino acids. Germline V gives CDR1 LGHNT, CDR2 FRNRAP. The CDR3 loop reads CASGLVRGRGDYGYTF. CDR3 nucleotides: TGTGCTAGTGGTTTGGTACGCGGCAGGGGCGACTATGGCTACACCTTC.

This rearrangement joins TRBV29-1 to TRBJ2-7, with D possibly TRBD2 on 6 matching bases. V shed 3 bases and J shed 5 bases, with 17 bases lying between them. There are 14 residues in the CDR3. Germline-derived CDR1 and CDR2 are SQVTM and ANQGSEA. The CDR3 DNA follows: TGCAGCGTTGAGAGGGGACTGGGATCGGACGAGCAGTACTTC. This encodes CSVERGLGSDEQYF.

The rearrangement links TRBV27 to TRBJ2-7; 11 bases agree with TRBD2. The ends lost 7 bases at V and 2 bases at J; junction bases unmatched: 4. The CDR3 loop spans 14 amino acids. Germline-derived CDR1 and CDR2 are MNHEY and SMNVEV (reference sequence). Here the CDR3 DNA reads TGTGCCAGCACGCCTAGCGGGGGGACCTACGAGCAGTACTTC. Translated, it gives CASTPSGGTYEQYF.

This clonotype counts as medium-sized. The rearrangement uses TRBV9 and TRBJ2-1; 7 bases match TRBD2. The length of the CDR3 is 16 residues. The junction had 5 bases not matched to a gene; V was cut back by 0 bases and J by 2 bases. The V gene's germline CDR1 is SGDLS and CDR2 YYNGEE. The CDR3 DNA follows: TGTGCCAGCAGCGTAGCTGGGGGGGGGGCCTACAATGAGCAGTTCTTC. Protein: CASSVAGGGAYNEQFF.

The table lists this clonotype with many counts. CDR3 region: CSARDPQGESYEQYF. As DNA, the CDR3 is TGCAGTGCTAGAGACCCCCAAGGGGAATCCTACGAGCAGTACTTC. This chain uses TRBV20-1 with TRBJ2-7, with TRBD1 as a possible D gene (5 bases). Trimming removed 0 bases at V and 1 base at J, with 13 bases between. The CDR3 length is 15 residues. Germline V gives CDR1 DFQATT, CDR2 SNEGSKA (reference sequence).

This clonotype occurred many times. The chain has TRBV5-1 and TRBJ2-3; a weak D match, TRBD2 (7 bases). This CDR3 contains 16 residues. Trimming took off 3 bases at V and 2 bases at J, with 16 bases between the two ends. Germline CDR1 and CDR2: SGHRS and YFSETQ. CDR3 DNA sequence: TGCGCCAGCAGCTCTGGGGGGGGGCCTGACACAGATACGCAGTATTTT. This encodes CASSSGGGPDTDTQYF.

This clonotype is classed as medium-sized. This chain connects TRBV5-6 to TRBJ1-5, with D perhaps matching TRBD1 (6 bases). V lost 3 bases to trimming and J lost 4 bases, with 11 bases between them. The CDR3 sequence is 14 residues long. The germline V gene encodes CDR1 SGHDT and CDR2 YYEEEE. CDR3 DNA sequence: TGTGCCAGCAGCTCGGACAGAGTGAATCAGCCCCAGCATTTT. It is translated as CASSSDRVNQPQHF.

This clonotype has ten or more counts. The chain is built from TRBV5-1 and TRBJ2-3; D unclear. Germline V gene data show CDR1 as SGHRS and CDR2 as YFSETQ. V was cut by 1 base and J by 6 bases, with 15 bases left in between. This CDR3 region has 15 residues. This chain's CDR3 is CASSLMGSLGDTQYF. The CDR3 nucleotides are TGCGCCAGCAGCTTGATGGGTTCTCTCGGGGATACGCAGTATTTT. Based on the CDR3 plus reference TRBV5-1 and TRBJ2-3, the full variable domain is KAGVTQTPRYLIKTRGQQVTLSCSPISGHRSVSWYQQTPGQGLQFLFEYFSETQRNKGNFPGRFSGRQFSNSRSEMNVSTLELGDSALYLCASSLMGSLGDTQYFGPGTRLTVL.

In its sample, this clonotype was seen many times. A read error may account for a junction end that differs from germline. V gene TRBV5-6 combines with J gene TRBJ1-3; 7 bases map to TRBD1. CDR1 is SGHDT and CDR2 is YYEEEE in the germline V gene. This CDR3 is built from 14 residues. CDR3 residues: CGSSLTGLGNTIYF. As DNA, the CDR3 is TGTGGCAGCAGCTTGACAGGGCTTGGAAACACCATATATTTT.

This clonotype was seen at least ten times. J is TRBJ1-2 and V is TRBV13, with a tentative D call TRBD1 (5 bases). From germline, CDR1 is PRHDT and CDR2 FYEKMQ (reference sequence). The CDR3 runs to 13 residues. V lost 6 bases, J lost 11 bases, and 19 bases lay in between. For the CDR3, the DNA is TGTGCCAGCAGTCGCCTCGGGGCGGCTGCTTACACCTTC. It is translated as CASSRLGAAAYTF.

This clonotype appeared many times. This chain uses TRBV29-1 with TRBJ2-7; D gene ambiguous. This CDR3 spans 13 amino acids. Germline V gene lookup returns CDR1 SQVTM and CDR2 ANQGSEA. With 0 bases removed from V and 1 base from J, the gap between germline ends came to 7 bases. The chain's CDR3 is CSVEDGQSYEQYF. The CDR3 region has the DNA TGCAGCGTTGAAGATGGCCAGTCCTACGAGCAGTACTTC.

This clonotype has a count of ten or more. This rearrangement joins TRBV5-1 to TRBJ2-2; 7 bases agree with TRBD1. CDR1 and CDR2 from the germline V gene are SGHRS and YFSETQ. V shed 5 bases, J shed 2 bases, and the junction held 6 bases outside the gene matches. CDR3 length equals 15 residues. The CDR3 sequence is CASRGQNFNTGELFF. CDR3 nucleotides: TGCGCCAGCAGGGGACAGAATTTTAACACCGGGGAGCTGTTTTTT.